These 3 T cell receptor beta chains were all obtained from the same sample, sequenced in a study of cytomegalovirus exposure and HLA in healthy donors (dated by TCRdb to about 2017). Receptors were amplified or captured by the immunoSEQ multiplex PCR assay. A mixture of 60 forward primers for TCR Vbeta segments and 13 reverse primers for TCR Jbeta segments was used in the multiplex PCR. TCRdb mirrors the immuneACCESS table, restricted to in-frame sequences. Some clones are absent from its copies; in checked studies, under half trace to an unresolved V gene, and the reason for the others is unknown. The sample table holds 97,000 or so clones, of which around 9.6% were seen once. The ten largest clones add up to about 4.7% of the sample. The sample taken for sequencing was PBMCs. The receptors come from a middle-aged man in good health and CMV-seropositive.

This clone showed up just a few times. The CDR3 reads CASSLQGGDNYGYTF. CDR3 bases: TGTGCCAGCAGCTTACAGGGCGGTGATAACTATGGCTACACCTTC. V and J are TRBV6-5 and TRBJ1-2; TRBD1 might be the D (6 bases). Between the trimmed V and J ends, which lost 6 bases and 1 base, there was a span of 15 bases. This CDR3 is 15 amino acids long. Germline-derived CDR1 and CDR2 are MNHEY and SVGAGI.

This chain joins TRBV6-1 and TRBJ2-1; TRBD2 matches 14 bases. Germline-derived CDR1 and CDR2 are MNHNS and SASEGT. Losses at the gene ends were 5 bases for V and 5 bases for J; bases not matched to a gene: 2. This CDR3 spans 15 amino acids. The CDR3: CASSSGLAGDNEQFF. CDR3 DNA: TGTGCCAGCAGTTCGGGACTAGCGGGAGACAATGAGCAGTTCTTC.

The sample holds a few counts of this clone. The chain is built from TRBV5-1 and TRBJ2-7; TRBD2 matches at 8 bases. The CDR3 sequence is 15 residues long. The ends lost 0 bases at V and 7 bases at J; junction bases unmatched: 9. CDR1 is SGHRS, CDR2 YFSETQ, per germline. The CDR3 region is CASSLASGPVGEQYF. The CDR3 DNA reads TGCGCCAGCAGCTTGGCTAGCGGGCCAGTCGGGGAGCAGTACTTC.